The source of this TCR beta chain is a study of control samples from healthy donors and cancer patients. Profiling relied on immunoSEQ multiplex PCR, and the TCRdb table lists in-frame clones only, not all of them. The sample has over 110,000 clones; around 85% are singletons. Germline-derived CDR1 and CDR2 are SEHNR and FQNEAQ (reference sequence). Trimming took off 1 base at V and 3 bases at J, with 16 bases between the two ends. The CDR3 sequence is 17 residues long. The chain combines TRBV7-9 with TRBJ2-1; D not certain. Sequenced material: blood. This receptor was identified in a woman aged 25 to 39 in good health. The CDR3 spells CASSLGTGIAFYNEQFF. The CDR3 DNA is TGTGCCAGCAGCTTAGGGACCGGAATAGCCTTCTACAATGAGCAGTTCTTC.